What follows are 26 T cell receptor beta chains derived from one specimen sequenced in a study of T cells expressing NK-cell markers. For each CDR3 protein, TCRdb gives one entry from its re-call of the 5' RACE reads, without DNA. Its table lists about 450,000 distinct CDR3 sequences. Sequencing used blood T cells: a sorted CD56 or NKG2C T cell subset, CD4+ or CD8+ T cells, or bulk PBMC T cells (not recorded which). Source of these receptors: a woman between 18 and 70 years old in good health.

The J gene is TRBJ1-2, the V gene TRBV18; lacking DNA, the TRBD1 call made by TCRdb goes unchecked. Germline-derived CDR1 and CDR2 are KGHSH and LQKENI. The CDR3 is 17 residues long. This CDR3 reads CASSPENYRGPNYGYTF.

The genes are TRBV5-5 and TRBJ2-7; absent DNA, TCRdb's TRBD2 call cannot be checked. The CDR3 is 15 amino acids. CDR1 SGHKS and CDR2 YYEKEE come from the germline V gene (reference sequence). CDR3: CASSLVEGLTYEQYF.

The chain employs TRBV12-3 or TRBV12-4 and TRBJ2-4. CDR3 length: 13 amino acids. CDR3 sequence reads: CASSLAERGQEYF.

The chain is built from TRBV2 and TRBJ1-6. The CDR3 is 15 residues long. Germline assignment: CDR1 SNHLY and CDR2 FYNNEI. The CDR3 protein is CASSEGVSYNSPLHF.

The chain combines TRBV29-1 with TRBJ1-1. In germline, CDR1 is SQVTM, CDR2 ANQGSEA. This CDR3 spans 15 amino acids. The CDR3 loop is CSVEGFSGRDTEAFF. Using reference TRBV29-1 and TRBJ1-1 for the parts outside the CDR3, the full variable domain is SAVISQKPSRDICQRGTSLTIQCQVDSQVTMMFWYRQQPGQSLTLIATANQGSEATYESGFVIDKFPISRPNLTFSTLTVSNMSPEDSSIYLCSVEGFSGRDTEAFFGQGTRLTVV.

The CDR3 region is CSVEGTRDSSYEQYF. The chain couples TRBV29-1 to TRBJ2-7; checking the TCRdb D call of TRBD1 is not possible without DNA. There are 15 residues in the CDR3. CDR1 is SQVTM and CDR2 is ANQGSEA in the germline V gene.

This sequence joins TRBV7-9 and TRBJ1-2. From germline, CDR1 is SEHNR and CDR2 FQNEAQ (reference sequence). CDR3 length equals 13 residues. The CDR3 is CASSSDLDYGYTF.

This chain connects TRBV14 to TRBJ2-3; TCRdb gives TRBD1 as the D gene, but with no DNA this cannot be confirmed. The CDR3 runs 14 residues. Germline lookup yields CDR1 SGHDN and CDR2 FVKESK. The chain's CDR3 is CASSSRTSTDTQYF.

The chain carries TRBV2 and TRBJ2-2; TCRdb picks TRBD1, but there is no DNA to check that call. CDR3 size: 15 residues. The V gene's germline CDR1 is SNHLY and CDR2 FYNNEI. CDR3 residues: CASVKGEANTGELFF. The full variable domain, its missing parts supplied by reference TRBV2 and TRBJ2-2, is EPEVTQTPSHQVTQMGQEVILRCVPISNHLYFYWYRQILGQKVEFLVSFYNNEISEKSEIFDDQFSVERPDGSNFTLKIRSTKLEDSAMYFCASVKGEANTGELFFGEGSRLTVL.

V is TRBV7-7 and J is TRBJ2-4; the D call of TRBD1 rests on TCRdb alone, since no DNA is present to check it. The CDR3 loop spans 14 amino acids. The germline CDR1 and CDR2 sequences are SSHAT and FNYEAQ (reference sequence). CDR3 protein: CASSFQGTQNIQYF.

V usage is TRBV7-2 and J usage is TRBJ2-3. Per germline, CDR1 SGHTA and CDR2 FQGNSA. The CDR3 consists of 12 residues. This CDR3 is CASSLSADTQYF.

V gene TRBV7-2 combines with J gene TRBJ2-1; there is no DNA to check the TCRdb D call of TRBD1. The germline CDR1 and CDR2 sequences are SGHTA and FQGNSA. CDR3 length: 16 amino acids. CDR3 residues: CASRVRAGAYYNEQFF.

The V call is TRBV7-9, the J call TRBJ2-2; TCRdb calls TRBD1, which cannot be checked without DNA. In germline, CDR1 is SEHNR, CDR2 FQNEAQ (reference sequence). This CDR3 is 17 amino acids long. CDR3 residues: CASSLVPTGAVTGELFF.

The gene calls are TRBV30 and TRBJ2-7; with no DNA, the TCRdb D assignment of TRBD1 cannot be verified. Germline V gene data show CDR1 as GTSNPN and CDR2 as SVGIG (reference sequence). The length of the CDR3 is 13 residues. This CDR3 reads CALARDRASEQYF.

The chain uses TRBV12-3 or TRBV12-4 and TRBJ2-2; with no DNA, the TCRdb D assignment of TRBD2 cannot be verified. This CDR3 contains 15 residues. This chain's CDR3 is CAWDRRAMNIGELFF.

J is TRBJ2-1 and V is TRBV7-9; TCRdb's D call of TRBD2 is untestable without DNA. This CDR3 has 15 residues. Germline V gene data show CDR1 as SEHNR and CDR2 as FQNEAQ (reference sequence). This CDR3 is CASSFGRDPYNEQFF. The whole variable domain, remainder taken from reference TRBV7-9 and TRBJ2-1, is DTGVSQNPRHKITKRGQNVTFRCDPISEHNRLYWYRQTLGQGPEFLTYFQNEAQLEKSRLLSDRFSAERPKGSFSTLEIQRTEQGDSAMYLCASSFGRDPYNEQFFGPGTRLTVL.

The chain uses TRBV4-2 and TRBJ2-3; TCRdb calls TRBD1, which cannot be checked without DNA. The germline CDR1 and CDR2 sequences are LGHNA and YNFKEQ. The CDR3 contains 15 residues. CDR3 residues: CASSQVPGGDDTQYF.

The V and J genes are TRBV5-1 and TRBJ2-1; the D gene TCRdb calls, TRBD1, cannot be checked with no DNA. CDR1 is SGHRS, CDR2 YFSETQ, per germline. CDR3 length: 14 residues. CDR3 loop: CASSWNRAINEQFF.

The gene calls are TRBV11-2 and TRBJ2-2; TCRdb reports TRBD1, a call that lacks DNA to check it against. The V gene's germline CDR1 is SGHAT and CDR2 FQNNGV. The CDR3 totals 15 residues. This chain's CDR3 is CASSPRTANTGELFF.

This chain links TRBV12-3 or TRBV12-4 with TRBJ1-3; TCRdb indicates TRBD1, and absent DNA this call remains unverified. This CDR3 is 13 amino acids long. The CDR3 reads CASSNGQGNTIYF.

The chain recombines TRBV6-1 with TRBJ2-1; there is no DNA to check the TCRdb D call of TRBD1. This CDR3 is built from 18 residues. Germline CDR1 MNHNS, CDR2 SASEGT. This chain's CDR3 is CASSEAITGQSSYNEQFF.

The V and J genes are TRBV7-2 and TRBJ2-3; the D gene TCRdb calls, TRBD2, cannot be checked with no DNA. CDR1 is SGHTA, CDR2 FQGNSA, per germline. CDR3 size: 13 residues. CDR3 protein: CASSPANPPSQYF. Full variable domain (outside the CDR3, taken from reference TRBV7-2 and TRBJ2-3): GAGVSQSPSNKVTEKGKDVELRCDPISGHTALYWYRQSLGQGLEFLIYFQGNSAPDKSGLPSDRFSAERTGGSVSTLTIQRTQQEDSAVYLCASSPANPPSQYFGPGTRLTVL.

This rearrangement joins TRBV30 to TRBJ1-2. The CDR3 covers 12 residues. Germline V gene lookup returns CDR1 GTSNPN and CDR2 SVGIG (reference sequence). Here the CDR3 reads CAWKIYSYGYTF.

The V and J genes are TRBV12-3 or TRBV12-4 and TRBJ1-6; TCRdb picks TRBD1, but there is no DNA to check that call. The CDR3 is made up of 13 amino acids. CDR3 protein: CASSRTGDSPLHF.

The J gene is TRBJ1-4, the V gene TRBV18. CDR3 length equals 15 residues. Germline CDR1 KGHSH, CDR2 LQKENI. The CDR3 loop is CASSPSVAANEKLFF.

The chain couples TRBV5-1 to TRBJ2-2; TCRdb's assignment of TRBD2 cannot be checked, as there is no DNA. Germline V lookup: CDR1 SGHRS, CDR2 YFSETQ. The CDR3 consists of 19 residues. The CDR3 protein is CASSLGGTSEPTGTGELFF.